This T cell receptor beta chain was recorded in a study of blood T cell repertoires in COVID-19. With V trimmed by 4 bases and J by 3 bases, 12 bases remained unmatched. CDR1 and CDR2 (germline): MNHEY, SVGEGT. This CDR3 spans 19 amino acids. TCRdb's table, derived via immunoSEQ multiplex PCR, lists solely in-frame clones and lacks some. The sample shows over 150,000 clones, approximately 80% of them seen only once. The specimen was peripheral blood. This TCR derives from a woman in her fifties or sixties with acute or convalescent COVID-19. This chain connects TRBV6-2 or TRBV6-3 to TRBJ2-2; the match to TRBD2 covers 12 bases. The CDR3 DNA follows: TGTGCCAGCAGTTTCACAACAACGACTAGCGGGGGCTACACCGGGGAGCTGTTTTTT. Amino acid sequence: CASSFTTTTSGGYTGELFF.